This is a list of T cell receptor beta chains from one sample in a study of cytomegalovirus exposure and HLA in healthy donors. Sequenced by immunoSEQ multiplex PCR; TCRdb stores in-frame clones only, minus some. This table has approximately 150,000 clones, roughly three quarters appearing once. Sequences were obtained from PBMCs. These receptors all stem from a woman between 40 and 50 years old in good health and CMV-seronegative. Both conserved end residues are part of each CDR3. The order of the fields is D gene, V gene, J gene, CDR3 protein, CDR3 DNA. A D gene is named only where the DNA matches it firmly.

.	TRBV6-5	TRBJ1-1	CASMPTYSGTEAFF	TGTGCCAGCATGCCTACATACTCGGGGACTGAAGCTTTCTTT
TRBD2	TRBV5-6	TRBJ2-1	CASSLGLAGDYNEQFF	TGTGCCAGCAGCTTGGGACTAGCGGGAGACTACAATGAGCAGTTCTTC
TRBD1	TRBV6-6	TRBJ1-2	CASRAGTGGRGYTF	TGTGCCAGCAGAGCAGGGACAGGGGGTCGCGGCTACACCTTC
TRBD2	TRBV7-6	TRBJ2-1	CASSLAASSGSDEQFF	TGTGCCAGCAGCTTAGCGGCGTCTAGCGGGAGCGATGAGCAGTTCTTC
TRBD1	TRBV7-2	TRBJ2-5	CASSFYRGEWETQYF	TGTGCCAGCAGCTTTTACAGGGGGGAGTGGGAGACCCAGTACTTC
TRBD2	TRBV29-1	TRBJ2-7	CSVGAGGSYEQYF	TGCAGCGTTGGGGCGGGAGGCTCCTACGAGCAGTACTTC
TRBD1	TRBV6-6	TRBJ2-1	CASSDRGTYPGNEQFF	TGTGCCAGCAGCGACAGGGGGACCTACCCGGGCAATGAGCAGTTCTTC
TRBD1	TRBV28	TRBJ2-7	CASSSSLGQGSSYEQYF	TGTGCCAGCAGTTCAAGTCTGGGACAGGGGAGCTCCTACGAGCAGTACTTC
.	TRBV5-6	TRBJ2-3	CASSPLVDTDTQYF	TGTGCCAGCAGCCCCTTGGTAGACACAGATACGCAGTATTTT
TRBD2	TRBV2	TRBJ2-3	CASISGGPTDTQYF	TGTGCCAGCATTAGCGGGGGACCCACAGATACGCAGTATTTT
TRBD2	TRBV6-5	TRBJ2-1	CASTTSARSYNEQFF	TGTGCCAGCACCACTAGCGCAAGGTCCTACAATGAGCAGTTCTTC
TRBD2	TRBV4-3	TRBJ2-1	CASSQDKAGGVYEQFF	TGCGCCAGCAGCCAAGATAAAGCGGGGGGGGTCTATGAGCAGTTCTTC
.	TRBV5-1	TRBJ2-1	CASSLESAGINEQFF	TGCGCCAGCAGCCTGGAAAGTGCGGGGATCAATGAGCAGTTCTTC
.	TRBV6-5	TRBJ2-7	CASSYRASLYEQYF	TGTGCCAGCAGTTACAGGGCTAGCCTCTACGAGCAGTACTTC